These 27 T cell receptor beta chains originate from one sample sequenced in a study of CD8 T cells in Susac syndrome. cDNA came from approximately 0.5 to 1 ug RNA primed by random hexamers. In TCRdb, the immunoSEQ multiplex PCR reads were re-called with MiXCR into one record per CDR3 protein. The sample consists of approximately 79,000 distinct CDR3 sequences, 80% to 95% of them appearing once. The sequenced sample consisted of CD8+ T cells from PBMCs. These receptor sequences come from a human donor with Susac syndrome.

The V gene is TRBV9, the J gene TRBJ2-1; 9 bases are shared with TRBD2. V shed 4 bases and J 5 bases; nucleotides not matched to a gene: 4. CDR1 is SGDLS and CDR2 is YYNGEE in the germline V gene. The CDR3 sequence is 14 residues long. The CDR3 loop reads CASSPGLANNEQFF. Written as DNA, the CDR3 is TGTGCCAGCAGCCCGGGACTAGCTAACAATGAGCAGTTCTTC.

The chain combines TRBV24-1 with TRBJ2-1; 9 bases line up with TRBD1. Germline trimming cut 3 bases from V and 4 bases from J; bases unmatched to any gene: 6. Germline assignment: CDR1 KGHDR and CDR2 SFDVKD. The CDR3 has 16 residues. CDR3 bases: TGTGCCACCAGTGATCGGGACAGGGCAGGATACAATGAGCAGTTCTTC. Residues: CATSDRDRAGYNEQFF.

This chain links TRBV20-1 with TRBJ2-7; 8 bases are a match to TRBD2. The CDR3 totals 14 residues. The junction had 7 bases not matched to a gene; V was cut back by 3 bases and J by 3 bases. CDR1 DFQATT and CDR2 SNEGSKA come from the germline V gene (reference sequence). The chain's CDR3 is CSARLGLDIYEQYF. CDR3 DNA: TGCAGTGCTAGGTTGGGACTAGACATCTACGAGCAGTACTTC.

The chain joins TRBV18 to TRBJ1-1; D not resolved. The CDR3 spans 13 residues. V was cut by 3 bases and J by 4 bases, with 9 bases left in between. Per germline, CDR1 KGHSH and CDR2 LQKENI. The CDR3 region is CASSPWTATEAFF. The CDR3 bases are TGTGCCAGCTCACCCTGGACCGCCACTGAAGCTTTCTTT.

The gene calls are TRBV11-2 and TRBJ2-7; D might be TRBD2 (6 bases). This CDR3 has 16 residues. CDR1 is SGHAT and CDR2 is FQNNGV in the germline V gene. Trimming took off 2 bases at V and 1 base at J, with 15 bases between the two ends. CDR3 sequence (DNA): TGTGCCAGCAGCTTAAATATGGGGGGTGGATCCTACGAGCAGTACTTC. Amino acids: CASSLNMGGGSYEQYF.

The V gene is TRBV12-5, the J gene TRBJ2-3, with D perhaps matching TRBD1 (6 bases). Germline V gene data show CDR1 as LGHNT and CDR2 as FRNRAP. The V and J ends lost 5 bases and 3 bases respectively, with 15 bases between them. This CDR3 region has 15 residues. The CDR3 DNA reads TGTGCTAGTGGTATGGGCTGGGGGCGGACAGATACGCAGTATTTT. As protein: CASGMGWGRTDTQYF.

The rearrangement links TRBV20-1 to TRBJ2-3, with 12 positions matching TRBD2. CDR1 is DFQATT, CDR2 SNEGSKA, per germline (reference sequence). The CDR3 has 15 residues. Losses at the gene ends were 5 bases for V and 6 bases for J; bases not matched to a gene: 9. Written as DNA, the CDR3 is TGCAGTGCTCGCGGACTAGCGGGACCTTGGGATACGCAGTATTTT. It codes for CSARGLAGPWDTQYF.

The V gene is TRBV14, the J gene TRBJ2-5, with a weak D call TRBD2 (6 bases). Looked up from germline, CDR1 is SGHDN and CDR2 is FVKESK. CDR3 length equals 15 residues. Trimming pared 1 base from V and 2 bases from J, leaving 11 bases between. CDR3 coding DNA: TGTGCCAGCAGCCAAGGTCCTAGCGAGCAAGAGACCCAGTACTTC. Its translation: CASSQGPSEQETQYF.

The CDR3 loop reads CAWSFPPEDSEAFF. CDR3 coding DNA: TGTGCCTGGAGTTTTCCTCCCGAGGACAGTGAAGCTTTCTTT. The chain employs TRBV30 and TRBJ1-1; possibly TRBD1 for D (6 bases). The V and J ends lost 2 bases and 7 bases respectively, with 17 bases between them. This CDR3 is built from 14 residues. Germline V gene lookup returns CDR1 GTSNPN and CDR2 SVGIG (reference sequence).

The chain couples TRBV6-5 to TRBJ2-1, with 11 bases aligning to TRBD2. V lost 5 bases and J lost 2; bases outside the gene matches: 2. This CDR3 has 15 amino acids. Germline loops: CDR1 MNHEY, CDR2 SVGAGI. CDR3 bases: TGTGCCAGCAGTACGGGACTAGCGGCCTACAATGAGCAGTTCTTC. Protein: CASSTGLAAYNEQFF.

Comments on this clonotype: A read error may account for a junction end that differs from germline. The chain carries TRBV12-3 or TRBV12-4 and TRBJ1-1; TRBD1 matches at 7 bases. The CDR3 covers 13 residues. This CDR3 reads CASTLQGITEAFF. In DNA form, the CDR3 reads TGTGCCAGCACTTTACAGGGGATCACTGAAGCTTTCTTT.

The V call is TRBV7-3, the J call TRBJ1-1, with a possible D match to TRBD1 (5 bases). From germline, CDR1 is SGHTA and CDR2 FQGTGA. V was pared by 3 bases and J by 3 bases, with 11 bases between. The CDR3 is 14 amino acids. For the CDR3, the DNA is TGTGCCAGCAGCTTCGGGGGTGGGGACACTGAAGCTTTCTTT. It encodes CASSFGGGDTEAFF.

V is TRBV4-1 and J is TRBJ2-7; 9 bases agree with TRBD1. Looked up from germline, CDR1 is MGHRA and CDR2 is YSYEKL. This CDR3 comprises 15 residues. The V and J ends lost 2 bases and 4 bases, in that order; junction bases with no gene match: 6. The CDR3 DNA reads as TGCGCCAGCAGCCAATCCGGGACAGGGAATTACGAGCAGTACTTC. Its protein product is CASSQSGTGNYEQYF.

J is TRBJ2-3 and V is TRBV15, with D perhaps TRBD1 (6 bases). Germline CDR1 and CDR2: LNHNV and YYDKDF (reference sequence). The V end lost 6 bases, the J end lost 2 bases, and 15 bases lay between the germline ends. The CDR3 loop spans 15 amino acids. The CDR3 coding sequence is TGTGCCACCAGGGACAGAGGGGCGTTCACAGATACGCAGTATTTT. Translating gives CATRDRGAFTDTQYF.

V and J are TRBV20-1 and TRBJ2-1, with a possible D match to TRBD2 (5 bases). Trimming left V 3 bases short and J 5 bases short, with 14 bases between. Germline CDR1 reads DFQATT; CDR2 reads SNEGSKA (reference sequence). This CDR3 is built from 14 residues. CDR3 sequence (DNA): TGCAGTGCTAGCTACATACGGGGAGACAATGAGCAGTTCTTC. Translating gives CSASYIRGDNEQFF.

The rearrangement links TRBV20-1 to TRBJ2-1; 10 nucleotides agree with TRBD2. CDR1 is DFQATT and CDR2 is SNEGSKA in the germline V gene (reference sequence). With V trimmed by 1 base and J by 1 base, 10 bases remained unmatched. CDR3 length equals 18 residues. The CDR3 reads CSARGLAGVGRSYNEQFF. CDR3 DNA sequence: TGCAGTGCTAGAGGCCTAGCGGGAGTAGGGAGGTCCTACAATGAGCAGTTCTTC.

This rearrangement joins TRBV7-2 to TRBJ2-3, with D possibly matching TRBD2 (6 bases). Germline assignment: CDR1 SGHTA and CDR2 FQGNSA. The CDR3 has 14 residues. V lost 0 bases to trimming and J lost 6 bases, with 10 bases between them. This chain's CDR3 is CASSLAAGKDTQYF. The CDR3 DNA follows: TGTGCCAGCAGCTTAGCGGCGGGGAAGGATACGCAGTATTTT.

CDR3 sequence: CSASRTSGGLYNEQFF. CDR3 nucleotide sequence: TGCAGTGCTAGCCGGACTAGCGGGGGACTCTACAATGAGCAGTTCTTC. The rearrangement links TRBV20-1 to TRBJ2-1, with 13 bases identical to TRBD2. V shed 3 bases, J shed 3 bases, and the junction held 5 bases outside the gene matches. Germline CDR1 DFQATT, CDR2 SNEGSKA (reference sequence). This CDR3 region has 16 residues.

The chain combines TRBV7-9 with TRBJ1-1; no definite D call. V gave up 5 bases and J gave up 1 base, with 14 bases separating them. Germline V gene data show CDR1 as SEHNR and CDR2 as FQNEAQ (reference sequence). This CDR3 contains 15 residues. Here the CDR3 reads CASSPREGRNTEAFF. In DNA form, the CDR3 reads TGTGCCAGCAGCCCAAGGGAGGGCAGGAACACTGAAGCTTTCTTT.

The table lists this clonotype with a few counts. This chain connects TRBV20-1 to TRBJ2-7; D call uncertain. Between the trimmed V and J ends, which lost 1 base and 3 bases, there was a span of 13 bases. Germline V gene sequence: CDR1 DFQATT, CDR2 SNEGSKA (reference sequence). CDR3 length equals 14 residues. The CDR3 sequence is CSARVPDDRYEQYF. In nucleotides, the CDR3 is TGCAGTGCTAGAGTACCGGACGACCGCTACGAGCAGTACTTC.

This chain joins TRBV7-9 and TRBJ2-1, with TRBD2 identical over 12 bases. J gave up 2 bases and V 5 bases, and 4 bases lay outside the gene matches. Germline V CDR1 and CDR2: SEHNR, FQNEAQ (reference sequence). The CDR3 is 16 amino acids. The CDR3 bases are TGTGCCAGCAGCGAGCCTAGCGGGGGGGCCTACAATGAGCAGTTCTTC. As protein: CASSEPSGGAYNEQFF. The whole variable domain, filled in from reference TRBV7-9 and TRBJ2-1, reads DTGVSQNPRHKITKRGQNVTFRCDPISEHNRLYWYRQTLGQGPEFLTYFQNEAQLEKSRLLSDRFSAERPKGSFSTLEIQRTEQGDSAMYLCASSEPSGGAYNEQFFGPGTRLTVL.

This clonotype was found a few times. The J gene is TRBJ1-6, the V gene TRBV5-1; D remains ambiguous. Germline values: CDR1 SGHRS, CDR2 YFSETQ. The CDR3 spans 15 residues. V gave up 3 bases and J gave up 6 bases, with 13 bases separating them. DNA of the CDR3: TGCGCCAGCAGCTCAGTGGGCGCCGGTAATTCACCCCTCCACTTT. Translation: CASSSVGAGNSPLHF.

V is TRBV7-9 and J is TRBJ2-1, with D maybe TRBD2 (5 bases). Trimming took 1 base from V and 10 from J, leaving 14 bases between them. The CDR3 spans 14 residues. Germline CDR1 reads SEHNR; CDR2 reads FQNEAQ (reference sequence). The chain's CDR3 is CASSLDGRAREQFF. In nucleotides, the CDR3 is TGTGCCAGCAGCTTAGACGGGCGGGCGCGGGAGCAGTTCTTC.

This clonotype was recorded once. The chain employs TRBV7-8 and TRBJ1-4, with TRBD1 identical over 8 bases. In germline, CDR1 is SGHVS, CDR2 FQNEAQ. The CDR3 loop spans 15 amino acids. V lost 5 bases and J lost 2; bases outside the gene matches: 4. In DNA, the CDR3 is TGTGCCAGCAGCCCCTACAGGGGGACTAATGAAAAACTGTTTTTT. It translates to CASSPYRGTNEKLFF.

This rearrangement joins TRBV3-1 to TRBJ1-5; D unclear. Looked up from germline, CDR1 is LGHDT and CDR2 is YNNKEL (reference sequence). V lost 6 bases, J lost 4 bases, and 7 bases lay in between. This CDR3 comprises 12 residues. CDR3 nucleotides: TGTGCCAGCAGTCAGAATAATCAGCCCCAGCATTTT. Amino acids: CASSQNNQPQHF. The full variable domain, completed using reference TRBV3-1 and TRBJ1-5, is DTAVSQTPKYLVTQMGNDKSIKCEQNLGHDTMYWYKQDSKKFLKIMFSYNNKELIINETVPNRFSPKSPDKAHLNLHINSLELGDSAVYFCASSQNNQPQHFGDGTRLSIL.

The V call is TRBV27, the J call TRBJ2-1; D is undetermined. This CDR3 spans 15 amino acids. The germline V and J ends were trimmed by 4 bases and 4 bases, with 14 bases remaining between them. Germline-derived CDR1 and CDR2 are MNHEY and SMNVEV (reference sequence). The CDR3 here is CASSSQVDLYNEQFF. For the CDR3, the DNA is TGTGCCAGCAGTTCTCAGGTCGACCTTTACAATGAGCAGTTCTTC.

This sequence joins TRBV5-1 and TRBJ1-1; D may be TRBD1 (5 bases). The CDR3 consists of 16 residues. The V gene's germline CDR1 is SGHRS and CDR2 YFSETQ. Between the trimmed V and J ends, which lost 0 bases and 0 bases, there was a span of 12 bases. The CDR3 nucleotides read TGCGCCAGCAGCTTGGCGGGGGTTGGTGTGAACACTGAAGCTTTCTTT. Amino acid sequence: CASSLAGVGVNTEAFF.